This is a list of T cell receptor beta chains from one sample in a study of blood T cell repertoires in COVID-19. Using immunoSEQ multiplex PCR, the repertoire was profiled, and TCRdb retains in-frame clones only, with some absent. The table shows 330,000 or so clones, with more than 70% occurring only once. Input material: peripheral blood. The source is a woman aged 55-69 years with COVID-19, enrolled during active disease. Each CDR3 is given with its conserved first and last residue. The order of the fields is CDR3 length, V gene, D gene, clone size, J gene, CDR3 protein, CDR3 DNA. The D gene is left open where the match is weak. Part of the rows lack a size; the others show once, few, many or a class for expanded clones.

15,TRBV9,TRBD2,once,TRBJ2-2,CASSEGLAVGGELFF,TGTGCCAGCAGCGAAGGACTAGCAGTTGGCGGGGAGCTGTTTTTT
16,TRBV7-3,-,-,TRBJ2-1,CASSFGPPRHSGEQFF,TGTGCCAGCAGCTTTGGGCCGCCTCGGCACTCTGGTGAGCAGTTCTTC
13,TRBV27,-,-,TRBJ2-1,CASSSQGGNEQFF,TGTGCCAGCAGTTCCCAAGGGGGCAATGAGCAGTTCTTC
14,TRBV18,TRBD1,-,TRBJ1-2,CASSLFDRGQGYTF,TGTGCCAGCTCACTCTTCGACAGGGGGCAAGGTTACACCTTC
19,TRBV5-1,TRBD1,-,TRBJ1-3,CASSLAPGTGPRVGNTIYF,TGCGCCAGCAGCTTGGCCCCCGGGACAGGGCCCCGAGTTGGAAACACCATATATTTT
13,TRBV6-1,TRBD1,-,TRBJ1-2,CASSETGDYGYTF,TGTGCCAGCAGTGAAACAGGGGACTATGGCTACACCTTC
12,TRBV12-3/TRBV12-4,-,-,TRBJ1-2,CASSPSYYGYTF,TGTGCCAGCAGTCCGTCGTACTATGGCTACACCTTC
14,TRBV6-2/TRBV6-3,TRBD1,-,TRBJ1-2,CASSTDRASYGYTF,TGTGCCAGCAGCACGGACAGGGCGTCCTATGGCTACACCTTC
13,TRBV19,-,-,TRBJ2-6,CASSGAGANVLTF,TGTGCCAGTAGCGGGGCTGGGGCCAACGTCCTGACTTTC
16,TRBV5-1,-,-,TRBJ1-1,CASSLATVSVNTEAFF,TGCGCCAGCAGCTTGGCCACAGTCTCCGTGAACACTGAAGCTTTCTTT
15,TRBV5-1,TRBD1,-,TRBJ1-4,CASSLTGGADEKLFF,TGCGCCAGCAGCTTGACAGGGGGCGCTGATGAAAAACTGTTTTTT
14,TRBV5-1,TRBD2,-,TRBJ2-1,CASGSLAGLDEQFF,TGCGCCAGCGGGTCTCTAGCGGGGTTGGATGAGCAGTTCTTC
18,TRBV5-1,TRBD2,-,TRBJ2-1,CASSAGTSGGRPFNEQFF,TGCGCCAGCAGCGCCGGGACTAGCGGGGGCCGTCCTTTCAATGAGCAGTTCTTC
15,TRBV18,TRBD1,-,TRBJ2-1,CASSQSGQGPNEQFF,TGTGCCAGCTCACAATCGGGACAGGGCCCCAATGAGCAGTTCTTC
14,TRBV10-3,TRBD1,-,TRBJ2-5,CAIRETGDLETQYF,TGTGCCATCAGGGAGACAGGGGATTTGGAGACCCAGTACTTC
18,TRBV7-9,-,-,TRBJ2-3,CASSLAHHGQWKRDTQYF,TGTGCCAGCAGCTTAGCGCATCACGGACAGTGGAAGAGAGATACGCAGTATTTT
12,TRBV6-5,TRBD1,-,TRBJ1-6,CATDRVISPLHF,TGTGCCACCGACAGGGTAATTTCACCCCTCCACTTT
11,TRBV2,-,-,TRBJ2-7,CASRTGTLYHF,TGTGCCAGCAGAACCGGGACACTGTACCACTTC
13,TRBV4-1,-,-,TRBJ2-1,CASSQDPDNEQFF,TGCGCCAGCAGCCAAGATCCTGACAATGAGCAGTTCTTC
16,TRBV21-1,-,-,TRBJ2-1,CASSKRGRGGNNEQFF,TGTGCCAGCAGCAAAAGGGGCAGGGGTGGAAACAATGAGCAGTTCTTC
13,TRBV12-3/TRBV12-4,TRBD1,-,TRBJ2-7,CASSRSGGYEQYF,TGTGCCAGCAGCCGGTCAGGGGGCTACGAGCAGTACTTC
15,TRBV7-2,-,-,TRBJ1-4,CASSSRATTNEKLFF,TGTGCCAGCAGCTCCAGGGCCACAACTAATGAAAAACTGTTTTTT
13,TRBV25-1,-,-,TRBJ1-2,CASSDWRRYGYTF,TGTGCCAGCAGTGACTGGCGGAGGTATGGCTACACCTTC
14,TRBV7-3,-,-,TRBJ1-1,CASSFGGARTEAFF,TGTGCCAGCAGCTTTGGGGGGGCACGGACTGAAGCTTTCTTT
15,TRBV15,-,-,TRBJ2-7,CATSRVDRHSYEQYF,TGTGCCACCAGCAGAGTAGACAGGCACTCCTACGAGCAGTACTTC
15,TRBV2,TRBD1,-,TRBJ1-5,CASSGGQAVNQPQHF,TGTGCCAGCAGTGGGGGACAGGCGGTGAATCAGCCCCAGCATTTT